Presented here are 27 T cell receptor beta chains from one specimen sequenced in a study of cytomegalovirus exposure and HLA in healthy donors. Use of 60 Vbeta and 13 Jbeta primers characterized the PCR. This table comes from immunoSEQ multiplex PCR, and its TCRdb copy is limited to in-frame clones, with some not included. The sample data list 200,000 or so clones. Sequenced: PBMCs. The receptors shown here come from a boy younger than 18 in good health and CMV-seronegative.

The rearrangement uses TRBV19 and TRBJ2-7; TRBD1 agrees at 7 bases. The V gene end was trimmed by 5 bases and the J gene end by 3 bases; junction bases not matched to a gene: 10. Germline CDR1 and CDR2: LNHDA and SQIVND (reference sequence). The CDR3 loop spans 15 amino acids. The CDR3 nucleotides are TGTGCCAGTAGTTTTTGGACAGGCGATTTCTACGAGCAGTACTTC. Its translation: CASSFWTGDFYEQYF. The full variable domain, in which reference TRBV19 and TRBJ2-7 provide the parts outside the CDR3, is DGGITQSPKYLFRKEGQNVTLSCEQNLNHDAMYWYRQDPGQGLRLIYYSQIVNDFQKGDIAEGYSVSREKKESFPLTVTSAQKNPTAFYLCASSFWTGDFYEQYFGPGTRLTVT.

This rearrangement joins TRBV27 to TRBJ2-7; D possibly corresponds to TRBD1 (6 bases). V gave up 3 bases and J gave up 4 bases, with 16 bases separating them. This CDR3 is 15 amino acids long. CDR1 is MNHEY, CDR2 SMNVEV, per germline (reference sequence). CDR3 in DNA: TGTGCCAGCAGTTTGCCCGGACAGCTCTTTTACGAGCAGTACTTC. It codes for CASSLPGQLFYEQYF.

The chain employs TRBV18 and TRBJ2-2; 7 bases match TRBD1. The CDR3 is 17 residues long. From germline, CDR1 is KGHSH and CDR2 LQKENI. The trim removed 2 bases at V and 1 base at J, leaving 7 bases unmatched. The CDR3: CASSPDRVRMNTGELFF. In DNA, the CDR3 is TGTGCCAGCTCACCAGACAGGGTACGGATGAACACCGGGGAGCTGTTTTTT.

The V and J genes are TRBV29-1 and TRBJ1-2, with 7 bases fitting TRBD1. This CDR3 spans 12 amino acids. Germline CDR1 SQVTM, CDR2 ANQGSEA. The V and J ends lost 4 bases and 7 bases, in that order; junction bases with no gene match: 6. The CDR3 DNA reads TGCAGCGTTGCCGAGGGGGCCGCTGGCTACACCTTC. Residues: CSVAEGAAGYTF.

This sequence joins TRBV4-1 and TRBJ2-7; 14 positions match TRBD2. Germline trimming cut 1 base from V and 6 bases from J; bases unmatched to any gene: 5. There are 16 residues in the CDR3. Germline lookup yields CDR1 MGHRA and CDR2 YSYEKL. CDR3 sequence (DNA): TGCGCCAGCAGCCAAGCGACTAGCGGGGGGGCCCTCGAGCAGTACTTC. This translates into CASSQATSGGALEQYF.

This sequence joins TRBV11-2 and TRBJ1-2; 8 bases agree with TRBD1. Germline V gene data show CDR1 as SGHAT and CDR2 as FQNNGV. CDR3 size: 16 residues. J was trimmed by 2 bases and V by 6 bases; bases with no gene match: 11. CDR3 protein: CASRTLRQGPNYGYTF. The CDR3 nucleotides are TGTGCCAGCAGAACCCTCCGACAGGGGCCCAACTATGGCTACACCTTC. Together with reference TRBV11-2 and TRBJ1-2, the CDR3 gives the full variable domain: EAGVAQSPRYKIIEKRQSVAFWCNPISGHATLYWYQQILGQGPKLLIQFQNNGVVDDSQLPKDRFSAERLKGVDSTLKIQPAKLEDSAVYLCASRTLRQGPNYGYTFGSGTRLTVV.

This sequence joins TRBV6-6 and TRBJ2-1; D remains ambiguous. Trimming left V 7 bases short and J 4 bases short, with 11 bases between. Germline V gene sequence: CDR1 MNHNY, CDR2 SVGAGI (reference sequence). The CDR3 is made up of 13 amino acids. CDR3 in amino acids: CASTDPGYNEQFF. For the CDR3, the DNA is TGTGCCAGCACCGATCCCGGGTACAATGAGCAGTTCTTC.

The gene calls are TRBV18 and TRBJ1-1; TRBD1 might be the D (5 bases). Trimming left V 3 bases short and J 0 bases short, with 8 bases between. In germline, CDR1 is KGHSH, CDR2 LQKENI. This CDR3 comprises 14 residues. The CDR3 is CASSPGGMNTEAFF. CDR3 DNA sequence: TGTGCCAGCTCACCCGGGGGGATGAACACTGAAGCTTTCTTT.

The chain links TRBV5-8 to TRBJ1-5, with D perhaps matching TRBD1 (6 bases). Trimming stripped 0 bases from V and 2 bases from J, with 6 bases between. Germline V gene data show CDR1 as SGHTS and CDR2 as YDEGEE. The CDR3 runs to 14 residues. The CDR3 spells CASSLEGGNQPQHF. The CDR3 DNA follows: TGTGCCAGCAGCTTGGAGGGGGGCAATCAGCCCCAGCATTTT.

The chain couples TRBV7-2 to TRBJ2-7; 8 bases agree with TRBD2. Germline V gene data show CDR1 as SGHTA and CDR2 as FQGNSA. The junction had 8 bases not matched to a gene; V was cut back by 5 bases and J by 2 bases. The CDR3 extends over 15 amino acids. The CDR3 bases are TGTGCCAGCAGCCCTCCGGGCGGGGGGCCCTACGAGCAGTACTTC. Translated, it gives CASSPPGGGPYEQYF.

The chain has TRBV5-1 and TRBJ2-1; TRBD2 is a possible D gene (5 bases). Germline CDR1 is SGHRS and CDR2 is YFSETQ. The CDR3 extends over 13 amino acids. V gave up 2 bases and J gave up 4 bases, with 7 bases separating them. CDR3 in amino acids: CASSFGEYNEQFF. DNA for the CDR3: TGCGCCAGCAGCTTCGGGGAATACAATGAGCAGTTCTTC.

V is TRBV5-4 and J is TRBJ2-7; a possible D gene is TRBD1 (6 bases). V was cut by 0 bases and J by 5 bases, with 15 bases left in between. In germline, CDR1 is SGHNT, CDR2 YYREEE (reference sequence). The CDR3 is 15 residues long. The DNA of the CDR3 is TGTGCCAGCAGCTTGGCGGCAGGGGTAACGAACGAGCAGTACTTC. Encoded protein: CASSLAAGVTNEQYF. Supplemented by reference TRBV5-4 and TRBJ2-7, the full variable domain reads ETGVTQSPTHLIKTRGQQVTLRCSSQSGHNTVSWYQQALGQGPQFIFQYYREEENGRGNFPPRFSGLQFPNYSSELNVNALELDDSALYLCASSLAAGVTNEQYFGPGTRLTVT.

The V call is TRBV7-6, the J call TRBJ1-1; TRBD1 might be the D (5 bases). With 8 bases removed from V and 6 bases from J, the gap between germline ends came to 25 bases. The CDR3 spans 16 residues. The germline CDR1 and CDR2 sequences are SGHVS and FNYEAQ. In DNA form, the CDR3 reads TGTGCCAGCGTACCATCCGATCGGGGGGATCGGGCTGAAGCTTTCTTT. Translated, it gives CASVPSDRGDRAEAFF.

J is TRBJ2-5 and V is TRBV29-1, with 7 bases fitting TRBD1. The V gene's germline CDR1 is SQVTM and CDR2 ANQGSEA. Germline trimming cut 2 bases from V and 4 bases from J; bases unmatched to any gene: 16. The CDR3 covers 17 residues. In DNA, the CDR3 is TGCAGCGTTGAAACGGCAGGGGGTAAAGGAGTATCAGAGACCCAGTACTTC. It yields the protein CSVETAGGKGVSETQYF.

The V call is TRBV9, the J call TRBJ2-5, with D possibly matching TRBD2 (6 bases). The V and J ends lost 0 bases and 2 bases respectively, with 8 bases between them. Germline V CDR1 and CDR2: SGDLS, YYNGEE. The CDR3 contains 14 residues. The CDR3 DNA reads as TGTGCCAGCAGCGTAGCGGGGAGGCAAGAGACCCAGTACTTC. Protein sequence: CASSVAGRQETQYF. Supplemented by reference TRBV9 and TRBJ2-5, the full variable domain reads DSGVTQTPKHLITATGQRVTLRCSPRSGDLSVYWYQQSLDQGLQFLIQYYNGEERAKGNILERFSAQQFPDLHSELNLSSLELGDSALYFCASSVAGRQETQYFGPGTRLLVL.

The chain couples TRBV5-6 to TRBJ1-2, with D hard to call. CDR1 is SGHDT, CDR2 YYEEEE, per germline. The CDR3 totals 17 residues. V lost 2 bases, J lost 5 bases, and 22 bases lay in between. CDR3 DNA: TGTGCCAGCAGCTTCCGGGTCATATCAGCGGTGGAGTATGGCTACACCTTC. Translated: CASSFRVISAVEYGYTF. The full variable domain, its missing parts supplied by reference TRBV5-6 and TRBJ1-2, is DAGVTQSPTHLIKTRGQQVTLRCSPKSGHDTVSWYQQALGQGPQFIFQYYEEEERQRGNFPDRFSGHQFPNYSSELNVNALLLGDSALYLCASSFRVISAVEYGYTFGSGTRLTVV.

With respect to this clone: The germline gene is not matched at one end of the junction; a read error may be the cause. The genes are TRBV29-1 and TRBJ2-1, with a possible D match to TRBD2 (6 bases). CDR3 size: 16 residues. Germline V gives CDR1 SQVTM, CDR2 ANQGSEA. CDR3 in amino acids: CSVEDLRRGTYDEQFF. In nucleotides, the CDR3 is TGCAGCGTTGAAGATCTCCGACGGGGGACCTACGATGAGCAGTTCTTC.

The genes are TRBV2 and TRBJ1-1, with a possible D match to TRBD1 (6 bases). The CDR3 is 15 residues long. CDR1 is SNHLY, CDR2 FYNNEI, per germline. Trimming stripped 5 bases from V and 0 bases from J, with 13 bases between. CDR3 sequence (DNA): TGTGCCAGCAGTCCGGGGGGGGCTGTGAACACTGAAGCTTTCTTT. It codes for CASSPGGAVNTEAFF.

The chain has TRBV15 and TRBJ1-1; D gene unclear. The V gene lost 6 bases and the J gene lost 6 bases, with 17 bases spanning the gap. This CDR3 contains 14 residues. The germline V gene has CDR1 LNHNV and CDR2 YYDKDF (reference sequence). This chain's CDR3 is CATRDPPRTPEAFF. The CDR3 nucleotides read TGTGCCACCAGAGACCCGCCTAGAACGCCTGAAGCTTTCTTT.

V gene TRBV5-5 combines with J gene TRBJ1-3, with D unclear. The CDR3 runs 18 residues. Germline V gene data show CDR1 as SGHKS and CDR2 as YYEKEE (reference sequence). V was cut by 1 base and J by 0 bases, with 17 bases left in between. This CDR3 reads CASSLSPSFRLSGNTIYF. The CDR3 region has the DNA TGTGCCAGCAGCTTGAGTCCCTCCTTCAGGCTCTCTGGAAACACCATATATTTT.

The gene calls are TRBV18 and TRBJ1-1; the match to TRBD1 covers 8 bases. V dropped 4 bases and J dropped 11; count of bases not matched to a gene: 9. The CDR3 is 13 amino acids. CDR1 is KGHSH and CDR2 is LQKENI in the germline V gene. CDR3 sequence: CASSLTGEPLAFF. In nucleotides, the CDR3 is TGTGCCAGCTCACTGACAGGGGAACCCCTCGCTTTCTTT.

With respect to this clone: The junction does not match germline at one end; this may be a read error. V usage is TRBV7-7 and J usage is TRBJ2-5; D uncertain. This CDR3 contains 12 residues. Germline V CDR1 and CDR2: SSHAT, FNYEAQ (reference sequence). The CDR3 reads CASSFTGETQYF. DNA of the CDR3: TGTGCTAGCAGCTTCACGGGAGAGACCCAGTACTTC.

The V call is TRBV2, the J call TRBJ2-7, with 8 positions matching TRBD2. The junction had 0 bases not matched to a gene; V was cut back by 8 bases and J by 0 bases. The CDR3 has 12 residues. In germline, CDR1 is SNHLY, CDR2 FYNNEI. This chain's CDR3 is CASAGGSYEQYF. CDR3 bases: TGTGCCAGCGCGGGGGGCTCCTACGAGCAGTACTTC. The variable domain in full, with the rest retrieved from reference TRBV2 and TRBJ2-7, is EPEVTQTPSHQVTQMGQEVILRCVPISNHLYFYWYRQILGQKVEFLVSFYNNEISEKSEIFDDQFSVERPDGSNFTLKIRSTKLEDSAMYFCASAGGSYEQYFGPGTRLTVT.

The genes are TRBV5-8 and TRBJ2-4; 7 nucleotides line up with TRBD1. This CDR3 is 15 amino acids long. Germline V gene data show CDR1 as SGHTS and CDR2 as YDEGEE. V lost 0 bases and J lost 2; bases outside the gene matches: 2. The CDR3 coding sequence is TGTGCCAGCAGCTTGGAGGGGGCGACCAAAAACATTCAGTACTTC. It specifies CASSLEGATKNIQYF.

The chain carries TRBV19 and TRBJ2-7, with 7 positions matching TRBD1. Germline CDR1 is LNHDA and CDR2 is SQIVND (reference sequence). The CDR3 length is 13 residues. The V gene end was trimmed by 4 bases and the J gene end by 3 bases; junction bases not matched to a gene: 3. In nucleotides, the CDR3 is TGTGCCAGTAGTACCCGACAGGGCTACGAGCAGTACTTC. Residues: CASSTRQGYEQYF. The full variable domain, in which reference TRBV19 and TRBJ2-7 provide the parts outside the CDR3, is DGGITQSPKYLFRKEGQNVTLSCEQNLNHDAMYWYRQDPGQGLRLIYYSQIVNDFQKGDIAEGYSVSREKKESFPLTVTSAQKNPTAFYLCASSTRQGYEQYFGPGTRLTVT.

The chain couples TRBV6-1 to TRBJ2-2; the D gene is possibly TRBD1 (6 bases). V lost 6 bases, J lost 6 bases, and 17 bases lay in between. CDR1 is MNHNS and CDR2 is SASEGT in the germline V gene. The CDR3 totals 15 residues. As DNA, the CDR3 is TGTGCCAGCAGGGATTCTCACAGGGACGCCGGGGAGCTGTTTTTT. Translation: CASRDSHRDAGELFF.

The CDR3 coding sequence is TGTGCCAGCAGCCTACGGACTAGCGGGGGAGAGCAGTACTTC. Amino acids: CASSLRTSGGEQYF. The chain carries TRBV7-2 and TRBJ2-7; 13 nucleotides line up with TRBD2. V dropped 5 bases and J dropped 7; count of bases not matched to a gene: 5. This CDR3 has 14 residues. Germline V CDR1 and CDR2: SGHTA, FQGNSA. Complete variable domain (other parts from reference TRBV7-2 and TRBJ2-7): GAGVSQSPSNKVTEKGKDVELRCDPISGHTALYWYRQSLGQGLEFLIYFQGNSAPDKSGLPSDRFSAERTGGSVSTLTIQRTQQEDSAVYLCASSLRTSGGEQYFGPGTRLTVT.